This T cell receptor (beta chain) derives from a study of blood T cell repertoires in COVID-19 (dated by TCRdb to about 2020). Regarding the study in general: The collaborator samples originated in the United States, Italy and Spain and spanned the acute and convalescent phases of COVID-19. The material from the prospective study consisted of cDNA or gDNA derived from T cells, B-cell-depleted T cells, or PBMCs. The dataset comprised deeply sampled blood TCRbeta repertoires from subjects exposed to, actively infected with, or recovered from COVID-19. A freely available public database, intended as a resource for researchers studying the immune response to SARS-CoV-2, is where the repertoires were released. Samples were obtained from the ongoing ImmuneRACE study (first 160 participants) and from approximately 1,200 subjects provided by 6 global collaborators. Sample metadata almost always included a de-identified subject ID, COVID-19 status, age in years and sex. Where available, HLA class I and class II types were taken from metadata supplied by the sample provider and were not determined by assay-based typing.

The immunoSEQ Assay, a bias-controlled multiplex PCR, was used to amplify TCRbeta CDR3 regions from genomic DNA. In the authors' own workflow: The number of nucleated cells in each sample was estimated by amplification of reference gene primers within the assay. To quantify the absolute abundance of each unique TCRbeta CDR3 rearrangement, sequence reads were collapsed and filtered. Productive Simpson clonality was computed per sample as the square root of Simpson's diversity index over productive rearrangements. The table comes from immuneACCESS by way of TCRdb, which keeps in-frame sequences with V and J called. Part of the clones is missing from these tables; in studies checked, under half for an unresolved V gene and the rest for unknown reasons. V, J and clone size are taken as reported in that table, and D and trimming were inferred from the DNA itself. The sample table contains about 200,000 clones; only one count was recorded for roughly nine tenths of them. The ten largest clones add up to 2% to 2.5% of the sample.

Participants in the prospective study were aged about 18 to 90 years, lived in 24 United States geographic areas, and enrolled through a virtual design. Cohort assignment in the prospective study relied on participant-reported clinical history from a screening survey and a study questionnaire. Recovered participants in ImmuneRACE Cohort 3 were defined by two consecutive negative NP/OP PCR tests, clearance by a healthcare professional, or resolution of symptoms. In the prospective study, mobile phlebotomists collected whole blood, serum and a nasopharyngeal or oropharyngeal swab from each participant. Additional blood draws and questionnaires over an approximately 2-month period could optionally be provided by prospective study participants. Before DNA extraction, prospective study blood samples were shipped either frozen or at room temperature. The cysteine opens and the phenylalanine closes a CDR3 of 17 amino acids. Of the read, only the CDR3 DNA is kept; its 51 bases are in frame from base 1. As encoded in the germline V gene, CDR1 is MNHNS while CDR2 is SASEGT. Compared with germline, V lacks 1 base and J lacks 4 bases; bases without a gene match: 8.

The research as a whole found: How much clinical and demographic metadata was included differed by source and by participant, and the metadata was provided uncurated.

This clone appeared once. What antigen it recognizes has not been identified. The input lacks base qualities; no much larger clone sits a single base away. The sequenced sample was PBMCs or T cells enriched from blood (not recorded which). This chain is built from TRBV6-1 and TRBJ1-1; 11 central bases correspond to TRBD1. The sequence derives from a woman aged 25 to 39 who had recovered from COVID-19. Here is the DNA: TGTGCCAGCAGTGAAGTCGGATGGGACAGGGGGACCACTGAAGCTTTCTTT. This sequence encodes CASSEVGWDRGTTEAFF.